These T cell receptor beta chains were read from a single sample in a study of vaccination effects on CD4 cells after COVID-19. Assay: immunoSEQ multiplex PCR; the TCRdb copy retains only in-frame clones and omits some. Of about 54,000 clones listed, roughly 76% were seen once; the top ten hold 2% to 2.5%. For these receptors, no antigen is known. Material: CD4+ T cells from PBMCs cultured with HCoV-229E spike peptides, obtained before COVID-19 vaccination. These receptors were collected from a human donor who received a COVID-19 vaccine. The CDR3 runs from the conserved cysteine through the conserved F or W. Clone size is not always given. Where it is, it says once, few, many or a class for expanded clones.

size: .; V: TRBV12-3/TRBV12-4; length: 13; CDR3: CASSLVSGNEQFF
size: .; V: TRBV5-1; length: 13; CDR3: CASSMTVYNEQFF
size: .; V: TRBV5-1; length: 17; CDR3: CASSLSRSIYGTDTQYF
size: .; V: TRBV5-4; length: 13; CDR3: CASSLRGRETQYF
size: .; V: TRBV6-5; length: 15; CDR3: CASRRGEGSKETQYF
size: .; V: TRBV3-1/TRBV3-2; length: 17; CDR3: CASSQGTGLYSNQPQHF
size: .; V: TRBV5-1; length: 15; CDR3: CASSFLGTSYNEQFF
size: once; V: TRBV30; length: 13; CDR3: CAWSANLNSPLHF
size: once; V: TRBV6-1; length: 16; CDR3: CASSEFGRAFDQPQHF
size: .; V: TRBV5-4; length: 13; CDR3: CASSPDRADTIYF
size: once; V: TRBV7-3; length: 18; CDR3: CASSPIGQEGVGTGELFF
size: .; V: TRBV5-6; length: 16; CDR3: CASSLRKAGSAETQYF
size: .; V: TRBV5-1; length: 15; CDR3: CASSPRQGPSYGYTF
size: .; V: TRBV5-4; length: 14; CDR3: CASSLVPSTDTQYF
size: .; V: TRBV9; length: 13; CDR3: CASSVEPSSEAFF
size: .; V: TRBV7-9; length: 14; CDR3: CASSLLDRVHGYTF
size: .; V: TRBV29-1; length: 12; CDR3: CSVEMVYNEQFF
size: .; V: TRBV2; length: 15; CDR3: CASMEGRAMGNEQFF
size: .; V: TRBV24-1; length: 16; CDR3: CATSDLARSSTDTQYF
size: .; V: TRBV9; length: 15; CDR3: CASSVLSDVPGELFF
size: .; V: TRBV4-2; length: 15; CDR3: CASSQEADSNYGYTF
size: .; V: TRBV28; length: 15; CDR3: CASSSTGGWNTEAFF
size: .; V: TRBV7-2; length: 15; CDR3: CASSFYVQEGTEAFF
size: .; V: TRBV27; length: 15; CDR3: CASSLSRGVNEKLFF
size: .; V: TRBV10-3; length: 16; CDR3: CAISEGRTGDHSPLHF
size: .; V: TRBV5-1; length: 14; CDR3: CASSLGGGSTEAFF
size: .; V: TRBV5-1; length: 13; CDR3: CASSLGEDQPQHF
size: few; V: TRBV7-9; length: 16; CDR3: CASSLSTGGVQETQYF
size: .; V: TRBV12-3/TRBV12-4; length: 13; CDR3: CASSQTRGETQYF
size: few; V: TRBV21-1; length: 17; CDR3: CAMHGGLEVVSNQPQHF
size: few; V: TRBV19; length: 13; CDR3: CASEDRFNYGYTF
size: .; V: TRBV18; length: 17; CDR3: CASSPWVSGTNTGELFF